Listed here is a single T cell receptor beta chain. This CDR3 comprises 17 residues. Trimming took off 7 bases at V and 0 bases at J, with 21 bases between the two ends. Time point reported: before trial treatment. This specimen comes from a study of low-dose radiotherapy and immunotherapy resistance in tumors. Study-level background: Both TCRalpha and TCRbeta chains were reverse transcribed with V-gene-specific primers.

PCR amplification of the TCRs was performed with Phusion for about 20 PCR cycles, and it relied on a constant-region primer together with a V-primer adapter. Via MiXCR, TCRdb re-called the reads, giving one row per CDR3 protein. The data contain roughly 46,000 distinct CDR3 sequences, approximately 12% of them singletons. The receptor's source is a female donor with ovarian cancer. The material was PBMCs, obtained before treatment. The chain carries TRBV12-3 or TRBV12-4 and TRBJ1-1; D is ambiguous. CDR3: CASTPTIYSSMNTEAFF. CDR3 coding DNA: TGTGCCAGCACCCCCACTATATATTCCAGTATGAACACTGAAGCTTTCTTT.